This T cell receptor (beta chain) appears in the sequencing data of a study of cytomegalovirus exposure and HLA in healthy donors. Study outcomes and limitations: One variant, a missense change in DCLRE1C, was linked in a later analysis to TCR beta V- and J-gene trimming. Associated with cytomegalovirus, according to the listing, were fewer than 200 TCR beta chains.

This clone is termed medium-sized. No antigen is known for it. A multiplex PCR was run with 60 Vbeta primers and 13 Jbeta primers. The data were produced by immunoSEQ multiplex PCR, yet TCRdb's version contains in-frame clones alone and is incomplete. The sample lists over 30,000 clones; 65% to 75% were seen once. The V end lost 1 base, the J end lost 8 bases, and 13 bases lay between the germline ends. The CDR3 runs to 14 residues. Germline V gene data show CDR1 as SNHLY and CDR2 as FYNNEI. The receptor's source is a man aged 40-49 years in good health and CMV-seropositive. The specimen was PBMCs. J is TRBJ2-3 and V is TRBV2, with TRBD1 as a possible D gene (6 bases). Here the CDR3 DNA reads TGTGCCAGCAGTGAAGGACAGGTGGAAGGTACGCAGTATTTT. Its protein product is CASSEGQVEGTQYF.